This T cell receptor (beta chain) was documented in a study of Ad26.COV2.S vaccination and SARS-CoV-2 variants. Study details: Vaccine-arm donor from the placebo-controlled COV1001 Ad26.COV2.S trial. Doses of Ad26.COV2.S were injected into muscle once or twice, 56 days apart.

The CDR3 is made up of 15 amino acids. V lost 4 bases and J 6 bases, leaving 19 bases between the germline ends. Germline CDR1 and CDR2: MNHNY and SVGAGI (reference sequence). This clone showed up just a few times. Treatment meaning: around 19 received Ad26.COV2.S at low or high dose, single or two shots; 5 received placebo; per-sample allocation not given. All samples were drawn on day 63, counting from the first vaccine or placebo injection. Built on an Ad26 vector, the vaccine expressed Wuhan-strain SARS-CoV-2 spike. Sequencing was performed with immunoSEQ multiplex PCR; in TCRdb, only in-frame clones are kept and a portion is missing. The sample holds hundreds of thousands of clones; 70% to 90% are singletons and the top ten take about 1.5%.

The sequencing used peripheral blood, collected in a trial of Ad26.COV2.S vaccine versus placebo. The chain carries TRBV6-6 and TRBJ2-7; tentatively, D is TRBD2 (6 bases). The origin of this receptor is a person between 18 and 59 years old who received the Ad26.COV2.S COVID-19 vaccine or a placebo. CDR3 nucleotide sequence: TGTGCCAGCAGTTTGAGGCGGGACGGCCGCGCCGAGCAGTACTTC. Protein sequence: CASSLRRDGRAEQYF.